Each of the 32 T cell receptor beta chains below was sequenced from the same sample in a study of OX40 agonist ivuxolimab in advanced cancers. Measured with immunoSEQ multiplex PCR; TCRdb has only the in-frame clones, and not every one. The sample shows 60,000 to 65,000 clones, around 84% of them seen only once. The specimen was CD4+ or CD8+ T cells sorted from blood, collected in a trial of the OX40 agonist ivuxolimab. The receptors were sampled from an adult with an advanced solid tumor such as melanoma, head and neck, liver or kidney cancer.

This chain joins TRBV4-3 and TRBJ1-2; D perhaps matches TRBD1 (6 bases). Germline CDR1 LGHNA, CDR2 YSLEER. V shed 4 bases and J shed 4 bases, with 13 bases lying between them. The CDR3 sequence is 14 residues long. CDR3 amino acids: CASSLSGGPYGYTF. Written as DNA, the CDR3 is TGCGCCAGCAGCCTGTCCGGGGGGCCCTATGGCTACACCTTC.

The CDR3 DNA sequence: TGTGCCAGTAGTAGTGGGGATATGGGAGAGACCCAGTACTTC. It encodes CASSSGDMGETQYF. The chain couples TRBV19 to TRBJ2-5; D is unclear. Trimming took 4 bases from V and 4 from J, leaving 13 bases between them. Germline values: CDR1 LNHDA, CDR2 SQIVND (reference sequence). This CDR3 has 14 residues.

The chain uses TRBV11-2 and TRBJ1-2; perhaps TRBD1 as D (6 bases). Germline values: CDR1 SGHAT, CDR2 FQNNGV. This CDR3 spans 15 amino acids. V was pared by 4 bases and J by 4 bases, with 16 bases between. This chain's CDR3 is CASSSSRRGGYGYTF. CDR3 coding DNA: TGTGCCAGCAGCTCCTCACGGAGGGGGGGCTATGGCTACACCTTC.

The rearrangement joins TRBV7-3 to TRBJ2-1; 9 nucleotides match TRBD2. V lost 2 bases and J lost 3; bases outside the gene matches: 8. The CDR3 length is 17 residues. Germline CDR1 and CDR2: SGHTA and FQGTGA. For the CDR3, the DNA is TGTGCCAGCAGCTTATCTGAAGGCGGGAGGGGCTACAATGAGCAGTTCTTC. Residues: CASSLSEGGRGYNEQFF.

This clone was counted only a few times. The chain joins TRBV13 to TRBJ2-1, with 8 bases identical to TRBD1. The CDR3 extends over 13 amino acids. The germline V gene has CDR1 PRHDT and CDR2 FYEKMQ (reference sequence). The trim removed 5 bases at V and 7 bases at J, leaving 4 bases unmatched. The CDR3 sequence is CASSLTGENEQFF. As DNA, the CDR3 is TGTGCCAGCAGCCTGACAGGGGAGAATGAGCAGTTCTTC.

This chain uses TRBV9 with TRBJ2-1; TRBD1 aligns across 7 bases. This CDR3 is built from 15 residues. The germline CDR1 and CDR2 sequences are SGDLS and YYNGEE. V was clipped by 4 bases and J by 4 bases; unmatched bases: 8. The chain's CDR3 is CASSPAGDRYNEQFF. CDR3 nucleotide sequence: TGTGCCAGCAGCCCTGCCGGGGACAGATACAATGAGCAGTTCTTC.

The CDR3 reads CAWRTGTGYTGELFF. The CDR3 nucleotides read TGTGCCTGGAGAACCGGGACAGGTTACACCGGGGAGCTGTTTTTT. This chain connects TRBV30 to TRBJ2-2, with 8 bases that match TRBD1. This CDR3 has 15 residues. With V trimmed by 3 bases and J by 3 bases, 6 bases remained unmatched. CDR1 and CDR2 from the germline V gene are GTSNPN and SVGIG (reference sequence). Full variable domain (rest looked up from reference TRBV30 and TRBJ2-2): SQTIHQWPATLVQPVGSPLSLECTVEGTSNPNLYWYRQAAGRGLQLLFYSVGIGQISSEVPQNLSASRPQDRQFILSSKKLLLSDSGFYLCAWRTGTGYTGELFFGEGSRLTVL.

The chain combines TRBV14 with TRBJ1-1, with 8 bases that match TRBD1. The germline CDR1 and CDR2 sequences are SGHDN and FVKESK. The V segment lost 0 bases and the J segment 3 bases; nucleotides outside the gene matches: 12. The CDR3 length is 18 residues. CDR3 loop: CASSQDLWGNRGDTEAFF. In DNA form, the CDR3 reads TGTGCCAGCAGCCAAGATTTGTGGGGAAACAGGGGGGACACTGAAGCTTTCTTT.

The chain combines TRBV6-1 with TRBJ2-1; D is unclear. Germline values: CDR1 MNHNS, CDR2 SASEGT. The germline V and J ends were trimmed by 2 bases and 9 bases, with 11 bases remaining between them. The CDR3 is 13 residues long. CDR3 nucleotides: TGTGCCAGCAGTGAAACAAACCTCGGTGAGCAGTTCTTC. Protein: CASSETNLGEQFF.

The chain joins TRBV28 to TRBJ2-7; weak D call: TRBD1 (6 bases). Trimming shortened V by 5 bases and J by 1 base, and 15 bases separated the two germline ends. The germline CDR1 and CDR2 sequences are MDHEN and SYDVKM. CDR3 length: 15 amino acids. The CDR3 reads CASSTGTFTSYEQYF. In DNA form, the CDR3 reads TGTGCCAGCAGTACCGGGACATTCACTTCCTACGAGCAGTACTTC.

In this sample, this clone turned up once. The rearrangement joins TRBV27 to TRBJ2-1, with 7 positions matching TRBD2. V was clipped by 7 bases and J by 9 bases; unmatched bases: 12. This CDR3 is 14 amino acids long. Per germline, CDR1 MNHEY and CDR2 SMNVEV (reference sequence). CDR3 protein: CASTGGRYSGEQFF. The CDR3, as DNA: TGTGCCAGCACGGGCGGGAGATATTCGGGTGAGCAGTTCTTC.

Concerning this clone: A read error may account for a junction end that differs from germline. The chain uses TRBV28 and TRBJ2-3; D tentatively reads TRBD1 or TRBD2 (6 bases each). The germline V gene encodes CDR1 MDHEN and CDR2 SYDVKM. The CDR3 extends over 15 amino acids. In nucleotides, the CDR3 is TGTGCCAGCAGTTTGCAGGCCGGGGGCACAGAAACGCAGTATTTT. Residues: CASSLQAGGTETQYF. Full variable domain (rest looked up from reference TRBV28 and TRBJ2-3): DVKVTQSSRYLVKRTGEKVFLECVQDMDHENMFWYRQDPGLGLRLIYFSYDVKMKEKGDIPEGYSVSREKKERFSLILESASTNQTSMYLCASSLQAGGTETQYFGPGTRLTVL.

The sample holds one count of this clone. This chain connects TRBV4-1 to TRBJ2-1, with TRBD2 matching over 7 bases. Germline loops: CDR1 MGHRA, CDR2 YSYEKL. Unmatched junction bases numbered 8, after V lost 0 bases and J lost 0 bases. The CDR3 sequence is 18 residues long. Here the CDR3 reads CASSQDLVGGSSYNEQFF. CDR3 DNA sequence: TGCGCCAGCAGCCAAGATCTTGTCGGCGGGAGCTCCTACAATGAGCAGTTCTTC.

Remarks on this clone: A read error may account for a junction end that differs from germline. The chain is built from TRBV7-3 and TRBJ2-2; D could derive from TRBD1 or TRBD2 (6 bases each). The CDR3 covers 15 residues. Germline values: CDR1 SGHTA, CDR2 FQGTGA. The chain's CDR3 is CTSSPSTGGTGELFF. Here the CDR3 DNA reads TGTACCAGCAGCCCTTCGACAGGAGGGACCGGGGAGCTGTTTTTT.

This rearrangement joins TRBV9 to TRBJ2-2; the D is unclear. The CDR3 is 16 residues long. V was cut by 0 bases and J by 0 bases, with 9 bases left in between. CDR1 is SGDLS and CDR2 is YYNGEE in the germline V gene. CDR3 residues: CASSVEWQPNTGELFF. The CDR3 DNA sequence: TGTGCCAGCAGCGTAGAGTGGCAGCCGAACACCGGGGAGCTGTTTTTT.

The chain couples TRBV2 to TRBJ1-1; D remains unclear. Trimming stripped 4 bases from V and 8 bases from J, with 14 bases between. The CDR3 is 13 residues long. Germline V gene sequence: CDR1 SNHLY, CDR2 FYNNEI. Written as DNA, the CDR3 is TGTGCCAGCAGTGTTCGGTCACCCGGCGAAGCTTTCTTT. This translates into CASSVRSPGEAFF.

The chain has TRBV13 and TRBJ1-6; no firm D call. V lost 3 bases, J lost 8 bases, and 5 bases lay in between. The CDR3 is 12 residues long. Germline V gene sequence: CDR1 PRHDT, CDR2 FYEKMQ (reference sequence). DNA for the CDR3: TGTGCCAGCAGCTTTAAGGATTCACCCCTCCACTTT. This sequence encodes CASSFKDSPLHF.

The chain is built from TRBV5-3 and TRBJ1-6; tentative D call: TRBD1 (5 bases). TRBV5-3 is noted as an ORF with a role that remains uncertain. Trimming took 4 bases from V and 4 from J, leaving 15 bases between them. CDR3 length equals 16 residues. The CDR3 reads CARSKSGLSYNSPLHF. CDR3 nucleotides: TGTGCCAGAAGCAAATCGGGACTGAGTTATAATTCACCCCTCCACTTT.

The V and J genes are TRBV27 and TRBJ2-7; D is undetermined. Per the germline V gene, CDR1 is MNHEY and CDR2 is SMNVEV (reference sequence). V lost 5 bases and J lost 1, with 12 bases in between. The CDR3 totals 14 residues. CDR3 sequence reads: CASSLRTVSYEQYF. CDR3 coding DNA: TGTGCCAGCAGTCTACGGACGGTTTCCTACGAGCAGTACTTC.

The gene calls are TRBV6-1 and TRBJ2-4, with TRBD1 matching over 10 bases. Germline trimming cut 1 base from V and 0 bases from J; bases unmatched to any gene: 3. Germline CDR1 and CDR2: MNHNS and SASEGT. The CDR3 consists of 17 residues. The CDR3 loop reads CASSEGDRGRAKNIQYF. The CDR3 DNA reads TGTGCCAGCAGTGAAGGGGACAGGGGCAGAGCCAAAAACATTCAGTACTTC.

This chain joins TRBV28 and TRBJ2-1, with 11 bases fitting TRBD2. The length of the CDR3 is 16 residues. Germline trimming cut 5 bases from V and 3 bases from J; bases unmatched to any gene: 6. Germline lookup yields CDR1 MDHEN and CDR2 SYDVKM. CDR3 nucleotide sequence: TGTGCCAGCAGTGGGACTAGCGGACCGCACTACAATGAGCAGTTCTTC. Its protein is CASSGTSGPHYNEQFF.

This chain joins TRBV5-4 and TRBJ1-5, with 7 bases that match TRBD1. The CDR3 is 14 residues long. Trimming took 6 bases from V and 1 from J; bases not matched to a gene: 4. Germline V gene sequence: CDR1 SGHNT, CDR2 YYREEE (reference sequence). The CDR3 bases are TGTGCCAGCACCACACAGGGGAGCAATCAGCCCCAGCATTTT. It codes for CASTTQGSNQPQHF.

The V and J genes are TRBV11-2 and TRBJ2-1, with 8 bases lining up with TRBD2. Germline V gene lookup returns CDR1 SGHAT and CDR2 FQNNGV. The trim removed 5 bases at V and 5 bases at J, leaving 5 bases unmatched. This CDR3 has 14 amino acids. The CDR3 DNA is TGTGCCAGCAGCCTATCGGGGGGGAACAATGAGCAGTTCTTC. Protein product: CASSLSGGNNEQFF.

The gene calls are TRBV28 and TRBJ2-7, with a tentative D call TRBD2 (5 bases). Germline V CDR1 and CDR2: MDHEN, SYDVKM. This CDR3 comprises 14 residues. The V end was cut by 7 bases, the J end by 0 bases, with 13 bases between. The CDR3 region is CASNIPGFSYEQYF. The CDR3 nucleotides are TGTGCCAGCAATATTCCGGGATTCTCCTACGAGCAGTACTTC. Full variable domain (remainder filled in from reference TRBV28 and TRBJ2-7): DVKVTQSSRYLVKRTGEKVFLECVQDMDHENMFWYRQDPGLGLRLIYFSYDVKMKEKGDIPEGYSVSREKKERFSLILESASTNQTSMYLCASNIPGFSYEQYFGPGTRLTVT.

This chain links TRBV6-4 with TRBJ2-1; 7 bases are shared with TRBD2. The germline gives CDR1 MRHNA, CDR2 SNTAGT. The ends lost 6 bases at V and 5 bases at J; junction bases unmatched: 7. CDR3 length equals 14 residues. The CDR3 loop is CASSATRGDNEQFF. The CDR3 bases are TGTGCCAGCAGCGCCACCCGGGGGGACAATGAGCAGTTCTTC.

The CDR3 loop reads CASSLGGTDFYEQYF. The CDR3 DNA follows: TGTGCCAGCAGCTTGGGTGGGACGGATTTCTACGAGCAGTACTTC. The rearrangement joins TRBV5-4 to TRBJ2-7; possibly TRBD1 or TRBD2 for D (5 bases each). Between the trimmed V and J ends, which lost 0 bases and 3 bases, there was a span of 13 bases. The V gene's germline CDR1 is SGHNT and CDR2 YYREEE (reference sequence). The CDR3 has 15 amino acids.

The genes are TRBV9 and TRBJ2-7; D is undetermined. CDR3 length equals 14 residues. Germline V CDR1 and CDR2: SGDLS, YYNGEE. V shed 4 bases and J shed 5 bases, with 16 bases lying between them. CDR3 in DNA: TGTGCCAGCAGCACCCGACCAACGGTGGACGAGCAGTACTTC. Amino acid sequence: CASSTRPTVDEQYF.

V and J are TRBV27 and TRBJ1-1, with unresolved D. Germline V CDR1 and CDR2: MNHEY, SMNVEV (reference sequence). The ends were cut back, 6 bases at V and 3 bases at J, with 14 bases in the middle. This CDR3 has 14 amino acids. CDR3 region: CASRSPGWDTEAFF. DNA of the CDR3: TGTGCCAGCAGATCCCCCGGGTGGGACACTGAAGCTTTCTTT.

The chain couples TRBV20-1 to TRBJ1-1; D is ambiguous. CDR3 length: 11 residues. V dropped 6 bases and J dropped 5 bases, with 10 bases sitting between them. Germline V gene sequence: CDR1 DFQATT, CDR2 SNEGSKA (reference sequence). CDR3 residues: CSAKKETEAFF. For the CDR3, the DNA is TGCAGTGCGAAAAAGGAAACTGAAGCTTTCTTT.

The V and J genes are TRBV19 and TRBJ2-5, with D possibly being TRBD1 or TRBD2 (5 bases each). Per germline, CDR1 LNHDA and CDR2 SQIVND (reference sequence). There are 16 residues in the CDR3. The ends were cut back, 1 base at V and 1 base at J, with 13 bases in the middle. CDR3 sequence: CASSIGGPLFQETQYF. In nucleotides, the CDR3 is TGTGCCAGTAGTATAGGGGGACCCCTTTTCCAAGAGACCCAGTACTTC.

The rearrangement uses TRBV28 and TRBJ1-3; D remains unclear. V lost 6 bases to trimming and J lost 4 bases, with 16 bases between them. Germline values: CDR1 MDHEN, CDR2 SYDVKM. This CDR3 contains 15 residues. CDR3 DNA: TGTGCCAGCAGCCCGGGAGGTGTGGGAGGAAACACCATATATTTT. Amino acids: CASSPGGVGGNTIYF.

This clone was observed once. The V and J genes are TRBV11-2 and TRBJ2-1; D is unclear. The germline V and J ends were trimmed by 4 bases and 11 bases, with 12 bases remaining between them. This CDR3 has 12 amino acids. Per germline, CDR1 SGHAT and CDR2 FQNNGV. This chain's CDR3 is CASSSYSSQQFF. CDR3 DNA sequence: TGTGCCAGCAGCTCTTACAGTAGTCAGCAGTTCTTC. Full variable domain (rest looked up from reference TRBV11-2 and TRBJ2-1): EAGVAQSPRYKIIEKRQSVAFWCNPISGHATLYWYQQILGQGPKLLIQFQNNGVVDDSQLPKDRFSAERLKGVDSTLKIQPAKLEDSAVYLCASSSYSSQQFFGPGTRLTVL.